The clone carrying this T cell receptor beta chain was counted only a few times. Antigen specificity is unknown. The data are from a study of T cell repertoires in cytomegalovirus infection. Background on the study: Selected CMV epitopes included recently identified HLA-C-restricted ones as well as well-studied HLA-B-restricted ones.

TCRdb used MiXCR to reprocess the reads, holding one entry per CDR3 protein. Of fewer than 1,000,000 distinct CDR3 sequences listed, roughly 31% are singletons. This CDR3 spans 15 amino acids. Germline V gene sequence: CDR1 ENHRY, CDR2 SYGVKD. Unmatched junction bases numbered 4, after V lost 3 bases and J lost 5 bases. Study results and caveats: The cumulative frequency of public TCR beta families identified carriers of CMV plus the relevant HLA. The ex vivo response was dominated by HLA-C-restricted CMV-specific TCR beta clonotypes.

This specimen consisted of cultured CD8+ T cells from PBMCs, obtained from culture after CMV antigen stimulation. The chain carries TRBV10-3 and TRBJ2-2; 9 nucleotides align to TRBD1. The receptor's source is a human donor in good health (CMV status not recorded). Some clones in this sample may be carry-over from other donors' samples. This chain's CDR3 is CAISDDRGRTGELFF. CDR3 DNA sequence: TGTGCCATCAGTGACGACAGGGGGAGAACCGGGGAGCTGTTTTTT.